These 23 T cell receptor beta chains share one sample of origin, sequenced in a study of T cell changes during pregnancy in multiple sclerosis. Data came from immunoSEQ multiplex PCR; TCRdb stores just in-frame clones and leaves some out. The sample shows approximately 100,000 clones, about 94% of them seen only once. The sample here was peripheral blood, taken before pregnancy. The source of these receptors is a female donor with multiple sclerosis, enrolled in a pregnancy study.

The J gene is TRBJ1-2, the V gene TRBV7-9; 8 bases are shared with TRBD1. The CDR3 runs 13 residues. Germline values: CDR1 SEHNR, CDR2 FQNEAQ (reference sequence). Losses at the gene ends were 1 base for V and 6 bases for J; bases not matched to a gene: 1. Written as DNA, the CDR3 is TGTGCCAGCAGCTTAGTGACAGGGGATGGCTACACCTTC. This codes for CASSLVTGDGYTF.

The chain links TRBV9 to TRBJ2-7, with TRBD2 matching 14 bases. This CDR3 is built from 14 residues. The V and J ends lost 4 bases and 7 bases, in that order; junction bases with no gene match: 4. Germline lookup yields CDR1 SGDLS and CDR2 YYNGEE. The CDR3 DNA sequence: TGTGCCAGCAGCCCCGGGACTAGCGGGAGAGAGCAGTACTTC. It is translated as CASSPGTSGREQYF.

This chain uses TRBV6-1 with TRBJ1-1, with a tentative D call TRBD1 (6 bases). The V gene lost 11 bases and the J gene lost 7 bases, with 17 bases spanning the gap. CDR1 and CDR2 (germline): MNHNS, SASEGT. This CDR3 is 12 amino acids long. The CDR3 DNA reads TGTGCCTCCCAGAGGGGGTGGGGTGAAGCTTTCTTT. The encoded protein is CASQRGWGEAFF.

The CDR3 is CASSESSVRGEFSGANVLTF. DNA for the CDR3: TGTGCCAGCAGTGAGAGCAGCGTCAGGGGCGAATTCTCTGGGGCCAACGTCCTGACTTTC. This rearrangement joins TRBV6-4 to TRBJ2-6, with D perhaps TRBD1 (6 bases). Trimming left V 3 bases short and J 0 bases short, with 21 bases between. Germline lookup yields CDR1 MRHNA and CDR2 SNTAGT. The CDR3 consists of 20 residues.

The J gene is TRBJ2-1, the V gene TRBV7-9; D unresolved. V lost 1 base, J lost 4 bases, and 5 bases lay in between. Germline CDR1 SEHNR, CDR2 FQNEAQ (reference sequence). This CDR3 has 13 amino acids. The CDR3, as DNA: TGTGCCAGCAGCTTAGAACAGTACAATGAGCAGTTCTTC. Translated, it gives CASSLEQYNEQFF. The complete variable domain, with remaining parts taken from reference TRBV7-9 and TRBJ2-1, reads DTGVSQNPRHKITKRGQNVTFRCDPISEHNRLYWYRQTLGQGPEFLTYFQNEAQLEKSRLLSDRFSAERPKGSFSTLEIQRTEQGDSAMYLCASSLEQYNEQFFGPGTRLTVL.

This clone occurred once. The chain uses TRBV11-2 and TRBJ1-4, with 10 positions matching TRBD1. CDR1 is SGHAT, CDR2 FQNNGV, per germline. After removal of 1 base from V and 7 bases from J, the junction contained 3 bases not matched to a gene. This CDR3 contains 15 residues. This CDR3 reads CASSLGQGAGEKLFF. For the CDR3, the DNA is TGTGCCAGCAGCTTAGGACAGGGGGCCGGTGAAAAACTGTTTTTT.

V is TRBV19 and J is TRBJ2-5; maybe TRBD1 (5 bases). V was pared by 7 bases and J by 4 bases, with 13 bases between. Germline CDR1 LNHDA, CDR2 SQIVND (reference sequence). The CDR3 sequence is 13 residues long. The CDR3 sequence is CASNLRQGETQYF. The CDR3 nucleotides are TGTGCCAGTAACCTACGCCAGGGAGAGACCCAGTACTTC.

This chain links TRBV15 with TRBJ2-5; weak D call: TRBD2 (5 bases). Germline CDR1 reads LNHNV; CDR2 reads YYDKDF (reference sequence). This CDR3 has 18 amino acids. The V gene lost 0 bases and the J gene lost 4 bases, with 21 bases spanning the gap. The CDR3 sequence: CATSRDHAIIIEGETQYF. Written as DNA, the CDR3 is TGTGCCACCAGCAGAGATCACGCAATAATTATTGAGGGAGAGACCCAGTACTTC.

This chain links TRBV7-9 with TRBJ1-4; no clear D. CDR3 length: 15 amino acids. Trimming stripped 3 bases from V and 0 bases from J, with 8 bases between. Looked up from germline, CDR1 is SEHNR and CDR2 is FQNEAQ (reference sequence). CDR3 residues: CASSFPRATNEKLFF. CDR3 DNA sequence: TGTGCCAGCAGCTTCCCTCGGGCAACTAATGAAAAACTGTTTTTT.

The V and J genes are TRBV6-6 and TRBJ2-3; D remains unclear. Trimming shortened V by 5 bases and J by 3 bases, and 3 bases separated the two germline ends. This CDR3 comprises 11 residues. Germline CDR1 MNHNY, CDR2 SVGAGI (reference sequence). CDR3 sequence (DNA): TGTGCCAGCAGTCGGACAGATACGCAGTATTTT. Amino acid sequence: CASSRTDTQYF.

V gene TRBV5-4 combines with J gene TRBJ2-3; possibly TRBD2 for D (6 bases). The germline V and J ends were trimmed by 4 bases and 0 bases, with 9 bases remaining between them. Germline assignment: CDR1 SGHNT and CDR2 YYREEE (reference sequence). This CDR3 contains 14 residues. The CDR3 protein is CASSIAGSTDTQYF. The CDR3, as DNA: TGTGCCAGCAGCATCGCGGGGAGCACAGATACGCAGTATTTT.

The V gene is TRBV4-2, the J gene TRBJ1-5; possible D gene TRBD1, 5 bases. Per the germline V gene, CDR1 is LGHNA and CDR2 is YNFKEQ. This CDR3 contains 15 residues. V lost 4 bases and J 0 bases, leaving 10 bases between the germline ends. CDR3 sequence: CASSLLGASNQPQHF. The CDR3 DNA reads TGTGCCAGCAGCCTCCTTGGGGCTAGCAATCAGCCCCAGCATTTT.

This sequence joins TRBV15 and TRBJ2-5; 7 positions agree with TRBD2. Germline V lookup: CDR1 LNHNV, CDR2 YYDKDF (reference sequence). J was trimmed by 3 bases and V by 1 base; bases with no gene match: 8. The CDR3 loop spans 16 amino acids. Here the CDR3 reads CATSRGELAWEETQYF. Here the CDR3 DNA reads TGTGCCACCAGCAGAGGGGAACTAGCGTGGGAAGAGACCCAGTACTTC. The full variable domain, in which reference TRBV15 and TRBJ2-5 provide the parts outside the CDR3, is DAMVIQNPRYQVTQFGKPVTLSCSQTLNHNVMYWYQQKSSQAPKLLFHYYDKDFNNEADTPDNFQSRRPNTSFCFLDIRSPGLGDTAMYLCATSRGELAWEETQYFGPGTRLLVL.

The V call is TRBV12-5, the J call TRBJ1-1, with TRBD1 matching over 9 bases. The CDR3 length is 17 residues. Germline-derived CDR1 and CDR2 are LGHNT and FRNRAP. V lost 0 bases, J lost 2 bases, and 7 bases stayed unmatched. CDR3 loop: CASGLVLGTGGNTEAFF. The CDR3 DNA follows: TGTGCTAGTGGTTTGGTACTTGGTACAGGGGGCAACACTGAAGCTTTCTTT.

V gene TRBV28 combines with J gene TRBJ1-5; tentative D call: TRBD1 (5 bases). Germline V gene data show CDR1 as MDHEN and CDR2 as SYDVKM. The CDR3 has 12 amino acids. V was pared by 10 bases and J by 2 bases, with 9 bases between. This CDR3 is CATGGGNQPQHF. CDR3 coding DNA: TGTGCCACGGGGGGGGGCAATCAGCCCCAGCATTTT.

The genes are TRBV28 and TRBJ1-5; D may be TRBD1 (5 bases). With 5 bases removed from V and 7 bases from J, the gap between germline ends came to 15 bases. The CDR3 extends over 14 amino acids. CDR1 is MDHEN, CDR2 SYDVKM, per germline. This CDR3 reads CASSPNQGIQPQHF. The DNA of the CDR3 is TGTGCCAGCAGTCCCAATCAGGGCATCCAGCCCCAGCATTTT.

This chain uses TRBV2 with TRBJ1-1, with TRBD1 matching 9 bases. The germline gives CDR1 SNHLY, CDR2 FYNNEI. Germline trimming cut 8 bases from V and 2 bases from J; bases unmatched to any gene: 3. The length of the CDR3 is 13 residues. DNA of the CDR3: TGTGCCAGCTTGGACAGGGGCAACACTGAAGCTTTCTTT. Its protein is CASLDRGNTEAFF.

CDR3 DNA: TGTGCCAGCAGCCCTCCCGACAGGGCTAACACCGGGGAGCTGTTTTTT. Its protein product is CASSPPDRANTGELFF. The rearrangement joins TRBV7-9 to TRBJ2-2; TRBD1 aligns across 7 bases. The CDR3 contains 16 residues. V lost 5 bases, J lost 2 bases, and 8 bases stayed unmatched. Germline CDR1 and CDR2: SEHNR and FQNEAQ (reference sequence).

CDR3 sequence reads: CASSRYQANYGYTF. CDR3 DNA sequence: TGTGCCAGCAGCCGCTACCAAGCTAACTATGGCTACACCTTC. J is TRBJ1-2 and V is TRBV7-9; D is unresolved. Germline CDR1 reads SEHNR; CDR2 reads FQNEAQ (reference sequence). The CDR3 has 14 amino acids. V lost 5 bases and J 0 bases, leaving 10 bases between the germline ends.

This chain uses TRBV4-3 with TRBJ2-1; TRBD2 matches 12 bases. Per the germline V gene, CDR1 is LGHNA and CDR2 is YSLEER. V was clipped by 1 base and J by 9 bases; unmatched bases: 10. The CDR3 has 17 residues. CDR3 amino acids: CASSQVPTSGGRVEQFF. The CDR3 DNA sequence: TGCGCCAGCAGCCAAGTCCCGACTAGCGGGGGCCGCGTTGAGCAGTTCTTC.

V is TRBV19 and J is TRBJ1-5; the match to TRBD1 covers 7 bases. CDR1 LNHDA and CDR2 SQIVND come from the germline V gene (reference sequence). After removal of 2 bases from V and 7 bases from J, the junction contained 5 bases not matched to a gene. The length of the CDR3 is 14 residues. The CDR3 spells CASSISRGTQPQHF. CDR3 in DNA: TGTGCCAGTAGTATAAGCAGGGGGACACAGCCCCAGCATTTT.

The chain has TRBV5-1 and TRBJ1-1; D uncertain. CDR3 length: 13 amino acids. CDR1 is SGHRS, CDR2 YFSETQ, per germline. The V and J ends lost 3 bases and 1 base respectively, with 7 bases between them. CDR3 residues: CASSSGSNTEAFF. The CDR3, as DNA: TGCGCCAGCAGCTCCGGTTCGAACACTGAAGCTTTCTTT. The full variable domain, completed using reference TRBV5-1 and TRBJ1-1, is KAGVTQTPRYLIKTRGQQVTLSCSPISGHRSVSWYQQTPGQGLQFLFEYFSETQRNKGNFPGRFSGRQFSNSRSEMNVSTLELGDSALYLCASSSGSNTEAFFGQGTRLTVV.

V gene TRBV28 combines with J gene TRBJ1-1, with D perhaps matching TRBD1 (6 bases). V lost 5 bases, J lost 5 bases, and 9 bases lay in between. This CDR3 contains 12 residues. Germline V lookup: CDR1 MDHEN, CDR2 SYDVKM. The chain's CDR3 is CASSPQGTEAFF. The CDR3 DNA reads as TGTGCCAGCAGTCCCCAGGGGACTGAAGCTTTCTTT.